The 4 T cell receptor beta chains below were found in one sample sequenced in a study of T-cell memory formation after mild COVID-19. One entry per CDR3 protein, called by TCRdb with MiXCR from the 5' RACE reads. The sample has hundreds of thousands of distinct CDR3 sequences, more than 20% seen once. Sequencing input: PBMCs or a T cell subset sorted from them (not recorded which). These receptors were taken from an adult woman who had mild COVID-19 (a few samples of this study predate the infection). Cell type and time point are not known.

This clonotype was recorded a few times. The DNA of the CDR3 is TGCAGCGTTACCGGGACAGTGAACACCGGGGAGCTGTTTTTT. It translates to CSVTGTVNTGELFF. V and J are TRBV29-1 and TRBJ2-2, with 7 bases identical to TRBD1. The CDR3 extends over 14 amino acids. The germline V gene has CDR1 SQVTM and CDR2 ANQGSEA. V gave up 5 bases and J gave up 1 base; unmatched junction bases: 4.

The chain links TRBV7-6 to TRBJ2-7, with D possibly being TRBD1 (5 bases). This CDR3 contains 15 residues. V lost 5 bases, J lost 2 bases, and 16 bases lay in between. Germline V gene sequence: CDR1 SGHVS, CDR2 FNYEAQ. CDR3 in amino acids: CASSQALPGTYEQYF. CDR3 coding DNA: TGTGCCAGCAGCCAGGCCCTTCCAGGGACCTACGAGCAGTACTTC.

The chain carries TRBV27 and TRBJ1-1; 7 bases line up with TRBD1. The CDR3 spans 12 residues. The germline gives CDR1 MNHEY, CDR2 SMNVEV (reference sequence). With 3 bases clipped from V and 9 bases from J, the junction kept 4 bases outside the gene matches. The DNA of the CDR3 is TGTGCCAGCAGTTTCTTAGGGGGCAAAGCTTTCTTT. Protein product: CASSFLGGKAFF.

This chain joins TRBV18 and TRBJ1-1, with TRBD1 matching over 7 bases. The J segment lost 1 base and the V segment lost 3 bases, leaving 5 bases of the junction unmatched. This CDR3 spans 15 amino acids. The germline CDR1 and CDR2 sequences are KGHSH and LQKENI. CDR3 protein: CASSPLRGQNTEAFF. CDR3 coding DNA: TGTGCCAGCTCACCCTTGAGGGGGCAGAACACTGAAGCTTTCTTT.